Listed below are T cell receptor beta chains from one sample, sequenced in a study of T cell changes during pregnancy in multiple sclerosis. Produced via immunoSEQ multiplex PCR; TCRdb's table is partial and in-frame only. The repertoire consists of about 38,000 clones, with 80% to 95% occurring once and the leading ten covering 0.37%. This material consisted of CD4+ T cells from peripheral blood mononuclear cells, taken after pregnancy. The receptors originated from a female donor in good health, enrolled as a control in a pregnancy study. Both conserved end residues are part of each CDR3. D genes are given only for firm matches. Expanded clones get a size class; other rows say once, few or many, or leave the size out.

>TRBJ1-1|TRBV5-1|-|once
CASSPQGQNTEAFF
TGCGCCAGCAGCCCCCAGGGGCAGAACACTGAAGCTTTCTTT
>TRBJ1-1|TRBV7-9|-|-
CASSLGGTHTEAFF
TGTGCCAGCAGCTTGGGGGGGACACACACTGAAGCTTTCTTT
>TRBJ1-5|TRBV12-2|-|-
CASRSINQPQHF
TGTGCAAGTCGCTCCATTAATCAGCCCCAGCATTTT
>TRBJ2-2|TRBV20-1|-|-
CSASLSGKLFF
TGCAGTGCTAGTCTGTCAGGGAAGCTGTTTTTT
>TRBJ1-6|TRBV5-8|-|-
CASSLEGQVNSPLHF
TGTGCCAGCAGCTTGGAGGGACAAGTAAATTCACCCCTCCACTTT
>TRBJ2-1|TRBV2|TRBD2|-
CASTIEASGSLYEQFF
TGTGCCAGCACCATAGAGGCTAGCGGGAGTCTCTATGAGCAGTTCTTC
>TRBJ1-2|TRBV30|TRBD1|-
CAWMPKGAGYGYTF
TGTGCCTGGATGCCGAAGGGGGCTGGCTATGGCTACACCTTC
>TRBJ2-3|TRBV7-6|-|-
CASSPSGDTQYF
TGTGCCAGCAGCCCGTCGGGGGATACGCAGTATTTT
>TRBJ2-1|TRBV25-1|-|-
CASSPGEEQFF
TGTGCCAGCAGCCCCGGGGAGGAGCAGTTCTTC
>TRBJ2-2|TRBV19|-|-
CATAPDSANTGELFF
TGTGCCACGGCCCCGGACAGCGCGAACACCGGGGAGCTGTTTTTT
>TRBJ1-1|TRBV7-9|-|few
CASSPPTGVNTEAFF
TGTGCCAGCAGCCCTCCAACCGGGGTGAACACTGAAGCTTTCTTT
>TRBJ1-3|TRBV9|TRBD1|-
CASSAQGVYGNTIYF
TGTGCCAGCAGCGCACAGGGGGTGTATGGAAACACCATATATTTT
>TRBJ1-1|TRBV9|TRBD1|-
CASSATGTGNTEAFF
TGTGCCAGCAGCGCAACCGGGACAGGGAACACTGAAGCTTTCTTT
>TRBJ1-2|TRBV19|-|-
CASSMVRTAINYGYTF
TGTGCCAGTAGTATGGTTCGGACAGCGATTAACTATGGCTACACCTTC
>TRBJ2-1|TRBV12-5|-|-
CASGLVSPHNEQFF
TGTGCTAGTGGTTTGGTTTCTCCCCACAATGAGCAGTTCTTC